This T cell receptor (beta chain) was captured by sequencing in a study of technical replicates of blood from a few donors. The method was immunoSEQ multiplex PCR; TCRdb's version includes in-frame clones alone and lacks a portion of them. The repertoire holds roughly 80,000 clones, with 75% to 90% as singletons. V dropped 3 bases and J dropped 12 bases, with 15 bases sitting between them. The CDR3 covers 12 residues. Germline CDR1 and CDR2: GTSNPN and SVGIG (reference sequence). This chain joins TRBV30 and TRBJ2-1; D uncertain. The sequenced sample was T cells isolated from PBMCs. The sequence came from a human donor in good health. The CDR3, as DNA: TGTGCCTGGAGGCCGCTAGGAAGTGGGCAGTTCTTC. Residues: CAWRPLGSGQFF.